This TCR beta chain came from a study of blood T cell repertoires in COVID-19. Whole-study context: Specimens from acute and convalescent COVID-19 originated in the United States, Italy and Spain. PBMCs, B-cell-depleted T cells, or T cells provided the cDNA or gDNA that made up the material.

This CDR3 has 13 residues. Germline trimming cut 4 bases from V and 5 bases from J; bases unmatched to any gene: 4. The V gene's germline CDR1 is SGHNT and CDR2 YYREEE (reference sequence). Sequenced by immunoSEQ multiplex PCR; TCRdb stores in-frame clones only, minus some. Seen here are roughly 250,000 clones, 70% to 85% observed once, and the top ten hold 4%. The sequence was obtained from a woman aged 40 to 50 with active or convalescent COVID-19. V and J are TRBV5-4 and TRBJ2-3; 7 positions agree with TRBD2. Sequencing used peripheral blood. CDR3 region: CASSLWGGDTQYF. CDR3 DNA: TGTGCCAGCAGCCTCTGGGGGGGAGATACGCAGTATTTT. Looking up the rest from reference TRBV5-4 and TRBJ2-3 gives the full variable domain: ETGVTQSPTHLIKTRGQQVTLRCSSQSGHNTVSWYQQALGQGPQFIFQYYREEENGRGNFPPRFSGLQFPNYSSELNVNALELDDSALYLCASSLWGGDTQYFGPGTRLTVL.